The 16 T cell receptor beta chains below were found in one sample sequenced in a study of cytomegalovirus exposure and HLA in healthy donors. The PCR employed 60 Vbeta primers together with 13 Jbeta primers. Measured with immunoSEQ multiplex PCR; TCRdb has only the in-frame clones, and not every one. The sample yields 95,000 to 150,000 clones, approximately 72% seen once. Material for sequencing was PBMCs. The origin of the receptors is a man younger than 30 in good health and CMV-seronegative.

A remark on this clone: Other DNA sequences of this sample code for an identical CDR3. The chain recombines TRBV28 with TRBJ2-2; unclear D gene. V was shortened by 5 bases and J by 1 base, with 11 bases between the two germline ends. CDR1 and CDR2 from the germline V gene are MDHEN and SYDVKM. The CDR3 has 15 amino acids. CDR3 DNA: TGTGCCAGCAGTACGGTCGAGTGGAACACCGGGGAGCTGTTTTTT. Its translation: CASSTVEWNTGELFF.

J is TRBJ2-5 and V is TRBV15; 7 bases line up with TRBD2. The CDR3 totals 16 residues. The V and J ends lost 4 bases and 5 bases, in that order; junction bases with no gene match: 13. Germline V gene sequence: CDR1 LNHNV, CDR2 YYDKDF (reference sequence). CDR3 region: CATSKTILGGRETQYF. In DNA form, the CDR3 reads TGTGCCACCAGCAAAACGATCCTCGGGGGGAGGGAGACCCAGTACTTC. Full variable domain (remainder filled in from reference TRBV15 and TRBJ2-5): DAMVIQNPRYQVTQFGKPVTLSCSQTLNHNVMYWYQQKSSQAPKLLFHYYDKDFNNEADTPDNFQSRRPNTSFCFLDIRSPGLGDTAMYLCATSKTILGGRETQYFGPGTRLLVL.

About this clone itself: A junction end diverges from the germline sequence, so it may reflect a read error. The rearrangement links TRBV7-9 to TRBJ2-7; tentatively, D is TRBD1 (6 bases). The germline CDR1 and CDR2 sequences are SEHNR and FQNEAQ (reference sequence). The CDR3 sequence is 12 residues long. DNA of the CDR3: TGTTCCAGCAGACAGGACAGTTACGAGCAGTACTTC. It translates to CSSRQDSYEQYF.

The chain recombines TRBV2 with TRBJ2-2; the match to TRBD2 covers 13 bases. V shed 8 bases, J shed 10 bases, and the junction held 7 bases outside the gene matches. The CDR3 has 14 residues. Germline CDR1 is SNHLY and CDR2 is FYNNEI. This chain's CDR3 is CASLGLAGVAELFF. CDR3 DNA: TGTGCCAGCCTCGGACTAGCGGGAGTGGCGGAGCTGTTTTTT.

The chain joins TRBV7-2 to TRBJ1-4, with D possibly being TRBD1 (5 bases). The V and J ends lost 5 bases and 5 bases respectively, with 24 bases between them. This CDR3 is 18 amino acids long. Germline CDR1 reads SGHTA; CDR2 reads FQGNSA. The CDR3 bases are TGTGCCAGCAGCGCGACTAGGGACTCAATTATCACCAATGAAAAACTGTTTTTT. Its translation: CASSATRDSIITNEKLFF.

The CDR3 coding sequence is TGTGCCAGTAAGCAGGTGTCCTCTGGGGCCAACGTCCTGACTTTC. This gives the protein CASKQVSSGANVLTF. The chain carries TRBV19 and TRBJ2-6; D uncertain. The germline V and J ends were trimmed by 7 bases and 0 bases, with 10 bases remaining between them. Germline CDR1 LNHDA, CDR2 SQIVND (reference sequence). This CDR3 spans 15 amino acids.

This chain uses TRBV11-2 with TRBJ1-2; a possible D gene is TRBD1 (6 bases). This CDR3 contains 12 residues. V dropped 2 bases and J dropped 8 bases, with 9 bases sitting between them. Germline V gene lookup returns CDR1 SGHAT and CDR2 FQNNGV. The DNA for the CDR3 is TGTGCCAGCAGCTTAACAGGGCTCGGCTACACCTTC. Its translation: CASSLTGLGYTF.

This sequence joins TRBV10-3 and TRBJ2-5, with 9 nucleotides matching TRBD2. The J call may be incorrect, as the DNA end agrees better with TRBJ2-7. Germline V gives CDR1 ENHRY, CDR2 SYGVKD. This CDR3 spans 16 amino acids. CDR3 sequence reads: CASLPGSGRPAYEQYF. The DNA for the CDR3 is TGTGCCTCCCTACCGGGCAGCGGGAGGCCAGCCTACGAGCAGTACTTC.

The chain recombines TRBV21-1 with TRBJ1-2; the table calls TRBD1, which could not be checked here. TRBV21-1 is listed as a pseudogene. This CDR3 contains 12 residues. Here the CDR3 reads CASSNSGGGYTF. CDR3 DNA: TGTGCCAGCAGCAATTCAGGGGGCGGCTACACCTTC.

This clone was counted only a few times. The gene calls are TRBV6-1 and TRBJ2-3; 9 nucleotides align to TRBD2. This CDR3 comprises 14 residues. Germline V gene sequence: CDR1 MNHNS, CDR2 SASEGT. V shed 4 bases and J 4 bases; nucleotides not matched to a gene: 3. In DNA, the CDR3 is TGTGCCAGCAGTGGCGGGAGGGAGGCAGATACGCAGTATTTT. It encodes CASSGGREADTQYF.

This clone showed up just once. The chain joins TRBV30 to TRBJ2-5, with TRBD1 identical over 11 bases. CDR3 length: 12 amino acids. J gave up 4 bases and V 5 bases, and 0 bases lay outside the gene matches. Germline lookup yields CDR1 GTSNPN and CDR2 SVGIG (reference sequence). Here the CDR3 reads CAWGTGGETQYF. For the CDR3, the DNA is TGTGCCTGGGGGACAGGGGGAGAGACCCAGTACTTC.

This chain connects TRBV5-8 to TRBJ1-3; D gene uncertain. This CDR3 has 15 residues. Germline lookup yields CDR1 SGHTS and CDR2 YDEGEE. V was pared by 1 base and J by 2 bases, with 10 bases between. The CDR3 protein is CASSLQRRAGNTIYF. CDR3 nucleotide sequence: TGTGCCAGCAGCTTGCAGAGACGGGCTGGAAACACCATATATTTT.

The CDR3 nucleotides read TGTGCCAGCAGTTTGGTAATATCGAGCTCTGGGGCCAACGTCCTGACTTTC. It codes for CASSLVISSSGANVLTF. V gene TRBV28 combines with J gene TRBJ2-6; D remains ambiguous. CDR1 MDHEN and CDR2 SYDVKM come from the germline V gene. CDR3 length: 17 residues. Trimming took 3 bases from V and 0 from J, leaving 12 bases between them.

CDR3 sequence: CASSQGTGVDEQYF. CDR3 nucleotide sequence: TGTGCCAGCAGCCAGGGTACAGGGGTTGACGAGCAGTACTTC. The chain links TRBV4-2 to TRBJ2-7, with 7 positions matching TRBD1. Germline CDR1 reads LGHNA; CDR2 reads YNFKEQ. Trimming removed 3 bases from V and 5 bases from J; junction bases left unmatched: 7. The CDR3 totals 14 residues.

The chain couples TRBV9 to TRBJ1-4, with TRBD1 identical over 7 bases. CDR1 and CDR2 from the germline V gene are SGDLS and YYNGEE. The CDR3 is made up of 15 amino acids. V lost 0 bases to trimming and J lost 3 bases; unmatched junction nucleotides: 2. The DNA of the CDR3 is TGTGCCAGCAGCGTAGAGGACAGGCCTAATGAAAAACTGTTTTTT. Encoded protein: CASSVEDRPNEKLFF. The full variable domain, its missing parts supplied by reference TRBV9 and TRBJ1-4, is DSGVTQTPKHLITATGQRVTLRCSPRSGDLSVYWYQQSLDQGLQFLIQYYNGEERAKGNILERFSAQQFPDLHSELNLSSLELGDSALYFCASSVEDRPNEKLFFGSGTQLSVL.

The gene calls are TRBV10-3 and TRBJ2-7, with 11 bases matching TRBD2. V shed 7 bases, J shed 6 bases, and the junction held 5 bases outside the gene matches. The CDR3 extends over 13 amino acids. Per the germline V gene, CDR1 is ENHRY and CDR2 is SYGVKD. CDR3 sequence reads: CAITTTSGTEQYF. The CDR3 DNA sequence: TGTGCCATCACCACGACTAGCGGGACCGAGCAGTACTTC.